A single sample gave rise to the 6 T cell receptor beta chains below, sequenced in a study of T cell responses to AZD1222 COVID-19 vaccine. Some clones are missing from TCRdb's copy, which holds only in-frame ones; the method was immunoSEQ multiplex PCR. Here the sample spans tens of thousands of clones, 90% being singletons. The specimen comprised peripheral blood, sampled on day 0 of AZD1222 vaccination. Receptors were obtained from an adult in good health.

The V call is TRBV9, the J call TRBJ2-2, with D possibly being TRBD1 (5 bases). Germline V lookup: CDR1 SGDLS, CDR2 YYNGEE. Trimming took 0 bases from V and 2 from J, leaving 8 bases between them. This CDR3 comprises 15 residues. The CDR3 DNA follows: TGTGCCAGCAGCGTAGGAGGACACAACACCGGGGAGCTGTTTTTT. Its translation is CASSVGGHNTGELFF.

The rearrangement uses TRBV28 and TRBJ1-5; D is ambiguous. This CDR3 is 13 amino acids long. V was clipped by 4 bases and J by 3 bases, with 7 bases between them. Germline values: CDR1 MDHEN, CDR2 SYDVKM. The CDR3 is CASSYGINQPQHF. CDR3 nucleotide sequence: TGTGCCAGCAGTTACGGGATCAATCAGCCCCAGCATTTT.

This clone rates as medium-sized. The V gene is TRBV19, the J gene TRBJ1-1, with 7 nucleotides matching TRBD1. The CDR3 runs 13 residues. The V gene's germline CDR1 is LNHDA and CDR2 SQIVND (reference sequence). The V segment lost 6 bases and the J segment 8 bases; nucleotides outside the gene matches: 9. The CDR3, as DNA: TGTGCCAGTAGGACGGGACAGCCCGAGGAAGCTTTCTTT. Translated: CASRTGQPEEAFF.

The V call is TRBV7-2, the J call TRBJ2-3, with 8 bases matching TRBD2. The CDR3 spans 17 residues. Germline V lookup: CDR1 SGHTA, CDR2 FQGNSA. V trimming: 1 base; J trimming: 7 bases; junction bases outside the gene matches: 13. The CDR3 sequence is CASSLVAAGGVGYTQYF. CDR3 coding DNA: TGTGCCAGCAGCTTAGTGGCGGCGGGGGGTGTGGGGTATACGCAGTATTTT.

This chain connects TRBV28 to TRBJ2-1; 7 bases line up with TRBD1. CDR1 is MDHEN and CDR2 is SYDVKM in the germline V gene. This CDR3 spans 13 amino acids. The trim removed 6 bases at V and 6 bases at J, leaving 5 bases unmatched. The CDR3 bases are TGTGCCAGCAGATGGCCAGGGGGCAATGAGCAGTTCTTC. This encodes CASRWPGGNEQFF.

V is TRBV11-3 and J is TRBJ1-3; tentative D call: TRBD1 (6 bases). The CDR3 loop spans 16 amino acids. The germline V and J ends were trimmed by 5 bases and 0 bases, with 14 bases remaining between them. The germline V gene encodes CDR1 SGHNT and CDR2 YENEEA. Here the CDR3 reads CASSRGQGTSGNTIYF. The CDR3 DNA reads as TGTGCCAGCAGCCGGGGGCAGGGCACCTCTGGAAACACCATATATTTT.